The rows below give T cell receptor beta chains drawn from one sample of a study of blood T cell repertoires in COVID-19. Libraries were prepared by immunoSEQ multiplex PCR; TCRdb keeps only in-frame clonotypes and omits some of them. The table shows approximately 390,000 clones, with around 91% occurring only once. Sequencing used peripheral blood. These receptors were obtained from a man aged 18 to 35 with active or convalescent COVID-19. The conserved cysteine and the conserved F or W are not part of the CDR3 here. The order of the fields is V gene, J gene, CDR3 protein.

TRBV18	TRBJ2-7	ASSPQGQGSYEQY
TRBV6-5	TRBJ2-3	ASSYSADYTQY
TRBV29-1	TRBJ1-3	SVEDLGQENSGNTIY
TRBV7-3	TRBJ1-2	ASSPTTASYGYT
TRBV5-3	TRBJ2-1	ARSSIPGLANNEQF
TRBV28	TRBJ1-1	ASSPGGTGGIEAF
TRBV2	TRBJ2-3	ASSGGTSGGTDTQY
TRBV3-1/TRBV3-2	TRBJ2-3	ASSQDGSGGAIDTQY
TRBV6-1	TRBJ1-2	ASSDEGAPYYGYT
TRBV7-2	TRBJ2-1	ASSFQGWDYNEQF